The 5 T cell receptor beta chains given below trace back to one sample, sequenced in a study of shared clonotypes between healthy human individuals. Clones were read by immunoSEQ multiplex PCR, and TCRdb kept only the in-frame ones, dropping some. The sample holds 2 million to 2.5 million clones, around 95% seen once. What was sequenced was naive CD4+ T cells sorted from blood. Documented subset: CD45RA+ positively selected. These receptors originate from a man between 18 and 29 years old in good health.

This clone has just one count. The chain carries TRBV6-6 and TRBJ1-5; D is uncertain. The ends were cut back, 6 bases at V and 0 bases at J, with 9 bases in the middle. The germline CDR1 and CDR2 sequences are MNHNY and SVGAGI (reference sequence). The CDR3 has 14 residues. The CDR3 is CASRRWDSNQPQHF. DNA for the CDR3: TGTGCCAGCAGAAGATGGGATAGCAATCAGCCCCAGCATTTT.

The chain combines TRBV6-5 with TRBJ2-3; D not certain. Germline CDR1 MNHEY, CDR2 SVGAGI. CDR3 length equals 14 residues. With 6 bases removed from V and 2 bases from J, the gap between germline ends came to 12 bases. CDR3 residues: CASSPGPNTDTQYF. The DNA for the CDR3 is TGTGCCAGCAGCCCAGGACCGAACACAGATACGCAGTATTTT.

V gene TRBV5-1 combines with J gene TRBJ1-5; unclear D gene. This CDR3 contains 15 residues. The germline CDR1 and CDR2 sequences are SGHRS and YFSETQ. Between the trimmed V and J ends, which lost 0 bases and 0 bases, there was a span of 7 bases. CDR3 residues: CASSLDFGSNQPQHF. The CDR3 nucleotides are TGCGCCAGCAGCTTGGACTTTGGTAGCAATCAGCCCCAGCATTTT.

The chain employs TRBV7-2 and TRBJ1-2, with D tentatively TRBD1 (6 bases). The CDR3 totals 16 residues. Germline V gives CDR1 SGHTA, CDR2 FQGNSA. Trimming cost V 0 bases and J 2 bases, with 13 bases left between them. The DNA of the CDR3 is TGTGCCAGCAGCTTAGCGCGACAGGAGGTGAACTATGGCTACACCTTC. It yields the protein CASSLARQEVNYGYTF.

The V and J genes are TRBV21-1 and TRBJ2-7; TRBD1, the table's D call, was not compared with the DNA. TRBV21-1 is marked as a pseudogene. The CDR3 consists of 14 residues. This chain's CDR3 is CARGLRGPSYEQYF. The CDR3 bases are TGTGCCAGGGGCCTAAGGGGGCCCTCCTACGAGCAGTACTTC.